Below are 21 T cell receptor beta chains sequenced from a single sample in a study of blood T cell repertoires in COVID-19. Sequencing used immunoSEQ multiplex PCR; TCRdb keeps in-frame clones, though not all of them. This sample has 150,000 or so clones, with roughly nine tenths found just once. Sequenced input: peripheral blood. The source of these receptors is a man younger than 30 with COVID-19, enrolled during active disease.

The chain joins TRBV9 to TRBJ1-5; 7 positions agree with TRBD1. With 4 bases clipped from V and 2 bases from J, the junction kept 3 bases outside the gene matches. CDR1 is SGDLS, CDR2 YYNGEE, per germline. This CDR3 is built from 14 residues. CDR3 residues: CASSSTGGNQPQHF. The CDR3 bases are TGTGCCAGCAGCTCCACAGGGGGCAATCAGCCCCAGCATTTT.

This chain joins TRBV7-9 and TRBJ1-3, with 8 positions matching TRBD1. The trim removed 3 bases at V and 4 bases at J, leaving 8 bases unmatched. This CDR3 is built from 16 residues. The germline gives CDR1 SEHNR, CDR2 FQNEAQ (reference sequence). DNA for the CDR3: TGTGCCAGCAGCTTGCCAGGGGGCGCGCGGGGAAACACCATATATTTT. Translated: CASSLPGGARGNTIYF.

The count of this clone is one. This chain connects TRBV28 to TRBJ1-5; TRBD1 agrees at 7 bases. V shed 1 base, J shed 2 bases, and the junction held 2 bases outside the gene matches. The CDR3 loop spans 15 amino acids. Per the germline V gene, CDR1 is MDHEN and CDR2 is SYDVKM. CDR3: CASSLSTGGNQPQHF. The CDR3 coding sequence is TGTGCCAGCAGTTTATCTACAGGGGGCAATCAGCCCCAGCATTTT.

The rearrangement uses TRBV5-1 and TRBJ2-7, with TRBD1 as a possible D gene (6 bases). In germline, CDR1 is SGHRS, CDR2 YFSETQ. V lost 3 bases and J 2 bases, leaving 15 bases between the germline ends. The CDR3 is 15 residues long. DNA for the CDR3: TGCGCCAGCAGCTCCTTTACAGGGCCCCCCTACGAGCAGTACTTC. Its translation is CASSSFTGPPYEQYF.

This chain joins TRBV6-1 and TRBJ1-6, with 9 bases aligning to TRBD1. In germline, CDR1 is MNHNS, CDR2 SASEGT. The junction had 3 bases not matched to a gene; V was cut back by 5 bases and J by 4 bases. This CDR3 comprises 15 residues. As DNA, the CDR3 is TGTGCCAGCAGTCCCGGACAGGGGTATAATTCACCCCTCCACTTT. It is translated as CASSPGQGYNSPLHF.

This clone occurred once. This chain links TRBV11-2 with TRBJ2-1, with 12 bases aligning to TRBD2. The CDR3 has 15 residues. Per the germline V gene, CDR1 is SGHAT and CDR2 is FQNNGV. After removal of 4 bases from V and 2 bases from J, the junction contained 0 bases not matched to a gene. CDR3 region: CASSWTSGTYNEQFF. In DNA, the CDR3 is TGTGCCAGCAGCTGGACTAGCGGGACCTACAATGAGCAGTTCTTC.

The chain uses TRBV6-2 or TRBV6-3 and TRBJ2-7; D might be TRBD1 (6 bases). The germline gives CDR1 MNHEY, CDR2 SVGEGT. This CDR3 has 13 amino acids. V lost 5 bases and J 1 base, leaving 9 bases between the germline ends. CDR3: CASSRGSSYEQYF. The CDR3 coding sequence is TGTGCCAGCAGTAGGGGGTCTTCCTACGAGCAGTACTTC.

V usage is TRBV4-3 and J usage is TRBJ2-6; no reliable D call. With 0 bases removed from V and 0 bases from J, the gap between germline ends came to 6 bases. The CDR3 is 16 residues long. Germline CDR1 and CDR2: LGHNA and YSLEER. The CDR3 nucleotides read TGCGCCAGCAGCCAAGACGCTAGCTCTGGGGCCAACGTCCTGACTTTC. Its translation: CASSQDASSGANVLTF.

This clone has at least ten counts. V gene TRBV2 combines with J gene TRBJ2-1, with 8 bases identical to TRBD2. Germline CDR1 reads SNHLY; CDR2 reads FYNNEI. CDR3 length: 14 residues. V gave up 7 bases and J gave up 3 bases; unmatched junction bases: 5. In DNA, the CDR3 is TGTGCCAGCACATCTAGCGGGTACTACAATGAGCAGTTCTTC. Translated: CASTSSGYYNEQFF.

This chain joins TRBV27 and TRBJ1-2, with 9 bases matching TRBD1. With V trimmed by 4 bases and J by 5 bases, 5 bases remained unmatched. The germline V gene has CDR1 MNHEY and CDR2 SMNVEV (reference sequence). The CDR3 sequence is 14 residues long. CDR3 sequence reads: CASSWTGVGYGYTF. DNA for the CDR3: TGTGCCAGCAGTTGGACAGGGGTCGGGTATGGCTACACCTTC.

In its sample, this clone was seen once. The chain links TRBV27 to TRBJ2-7; 10 bases align to TRBD1. Germline CDR1 MNHEY, CDR2 SMNVEV (reference sequence). The V gene end was trimmed by 6 bases and the J gene end by 2 bases; junction bases not matched to a gene: 7. The CDR3 is 15 residues long. This CDR3 is CASSLPGQGTYEQYF. As DNA, the CDR3 is TGTGCCAGCAGCCTCCCGGGACAGGGGACCTACGAGCAGTACTTC.

The J gene is TRBJ1-2, the V gene TRBV12-3 or TRBV12-4; D unresolved. V was pared by 2 bases and J by 8 bases, with 9 bases between. The CDR3 is 12 residues long. CDR3 DNA: TGTGCCAGCAGTTTAAGGCCGGGAGGCTACACCTTC. Amino acid sequence: CASSLRPGGYTF.

V is TRBV7-9 and J is TRBJ2-1; D is ambiguous. Trimming left V 1 base short and J 3 bases short, with 4 bases between. This CDR3 has 13 amino acids. Germline V gene data show CDR1 as SEHNR and CDR2 as FQNEAQ (reference sequence). The CDR3, as DNA: TGTGCCAGCAGCTTAGATAACTACAATGAGCAGTTCTTC. Its protein product is CASSLDNYNEQFF.

This sequence joins TRBV6-5 and TRBJ1-2; TRBD1 matches at 8 bases. Trimming cost V 4 bases and J 4 bases; bases outside gene matches: 8. Germline V gene data show CDR1 as MNHEY and CDR2 as SVGAGI. The CDR3 sequence is 15 residues long. The CDR3 loop reads CASSSPTGGIYGYTF. DNA of the CDR3: TGTGCCAGCAGTTCCCCAACAGGGGGTATCTATGGCTACACCTTC.

The chain joins TRBV11-2 to TRBJ2-3, with 7 bases aligning to TRBD2. V was clipped by 1 base and J by 3 bases; unmatched bases: 4. CDR1 and CDR2 from the germline V gene are SGHAT and FQNNGV. The CDR3 loop spans 15 amino acids. The CDR3: CASSLGPGGTDTQYF. The CDR3 DNA sequence: TGTGCCAGCAGCTTAGGACCGGGAGGAACAGATACGCAGTATTTT.

The table lists this clone with a count of one. This rearrangement joins TRBV9 to TRBJ1-2; no reliable D call. The V end was cut by 3 bases, the J end by 4 bases, with 7 bases between. The CDR3 loop spans 12 amino acids. CDR1 and CDR2 from the germline V gene are SGDLS and YYNGEE. The CDR3 region is CASSAYSYGYTF. As DNA, the CDR3 is TGTGCCAGCAGCGCGTACAGCTATGGCTACACCTTC.

The gene calls are TRBV10-3 and TRBJ2-3, with TRBD2 matching over 14 bases. V dropped 3 bases and J dropped 7; count of bases not matched to a gene: 15. The CDR3 covers 19 residues. Germline V gives CDR1 ENHRY, CDR2 SYGVKD. CDR3 residues: CAISDLGLAGEERENTQYF. The CDR3 nucleotides read TGTGCCATCAGTGACCTGGGACTAGCGGGAGAGGAGAGGGAGAATACGCAGTATTTT.

The V gene is TRBV6-2 or TRBV6-3, the J gene TRBJ2-1, with a tentative D call TRBD2 (5 bases). Trimming removed 0 bases from V and 10 bases from J, with 19 bases in between. Germline V CDR1 and CDR2: MNHEY, SVGEGT. CDR3 length: 16 residues. Here the CDR3 DNA reads TGTGCCAGCAGTTACTCCAAGGAAAACTCGGGAAGAGAGCAGTTCTTC. Translated, it gives CASSYSKENSGREQFF.

This chain uses TRBV9 with TRBJ2-1, with 10 nucleotides matching TRBD2. V trimming: 4 bases; J trimming: 7 bases; junction bases outside the gene matches: 11. The CDR3 spans 16 residues. Germline lookup yields CDR1 SGDLS and CDR2 YYNGEE. Here the CDR3 DNA reads TGTGCCAGCAGCAGAGGAAGCGGGAGGGCCGGGAATGAGCAGTTCTTC. Amino acid sequence: CASSRGSGRAGNEQFF.

The rearrangement uses TRBV4-1 and TRBJ2-1, with D possibly being TRBD2 (5 bases). Trimming left V 3 bases short and J 6 bases short, with 12 bases between. The CDR3 is made up of 14 amino acids. Germline CDR1 is MGHRA and CDR2 is YSYEKL. CDR3 region: CASSQAPLANEQFF. The CDR3 region has the DNA TGCGCCAGCAGCCAGGCCCCCCTAGCCAATGAGCAGTTCTTC.

CDR3 sequence: CASSASSGNTIYF. DNA for the CDR3: TGTGCCAGCAGCGCTAGCTCTGGAAACACCATATATTTT. The genes are TRBV9 and TRBJ1-3; no firm D call. Germline CDR1 and CDR2: SGDLS and YYNGEE. The V gene lost 3 bases and the J gene lost 0 bases, with 4 bases spanning the gap. This CDR3 has 13 amino acids.